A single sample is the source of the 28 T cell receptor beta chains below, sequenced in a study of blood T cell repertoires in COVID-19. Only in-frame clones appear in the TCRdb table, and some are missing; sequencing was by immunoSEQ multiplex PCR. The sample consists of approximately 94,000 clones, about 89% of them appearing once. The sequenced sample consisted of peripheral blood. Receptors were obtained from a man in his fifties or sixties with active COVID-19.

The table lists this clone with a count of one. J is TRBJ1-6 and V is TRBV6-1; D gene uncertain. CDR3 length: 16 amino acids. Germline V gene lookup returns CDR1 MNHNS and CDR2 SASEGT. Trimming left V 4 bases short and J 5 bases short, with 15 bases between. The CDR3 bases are TGTGCCAGCAGTGGTTTATCGCTACCGAATAATTCACCCCTCCACTTT. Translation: CASSGLSLPNNSPLHF.

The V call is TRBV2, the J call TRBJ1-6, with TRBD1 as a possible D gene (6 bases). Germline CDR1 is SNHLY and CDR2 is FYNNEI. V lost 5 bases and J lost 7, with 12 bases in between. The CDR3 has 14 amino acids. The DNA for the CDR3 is TGTGCCAGCAGTCAGGACAGCGTCAATTCACCCCTCCACTTT. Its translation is CASSQDSVNSPLHF.

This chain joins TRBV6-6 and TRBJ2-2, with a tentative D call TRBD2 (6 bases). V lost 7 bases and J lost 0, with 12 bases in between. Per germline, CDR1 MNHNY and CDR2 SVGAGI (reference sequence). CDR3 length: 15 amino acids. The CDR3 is CASNRDSTNTGELFF. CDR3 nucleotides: TGTGCCAGCAACCGGGACTCAACGAACACCGGGGAGCTGTTTTTT.

In nucleotides, the CDR3 is TGTGCCAGCAGTTCGATACTAGCGGGAGTAGGTGAGCAGTTCTTC. Its protein product is CASSSILAGVGEQFF. The rearrangement uses TRBV27 and TRBJ2-1, with 11 bases that match TRBD2. The V segment lost 4 bases and the J segment 9 bases; nucleotides outside the gene matches: 8. The germline V gene has CDR1 MNHEY and CDR2 SMNVEV (reference sequence). The CDR3 sequence is 15 residues long.

This CDR3 is CASSLARFVTEAFF. As DNA, the CDR3 is TGTGCCAGCAGTTTAGCTAGGTTTGTCACTGAAGCTTTCTTT. This chain joins TRBV28 and TRBJ1-1; D is ambiguous. The CDR3 contains 14 residues. V lost 2 bases to trimming and J lost 4 bases, with 11 bases between them. Germline values: CDR1 MDHEN, CDR2 SYDVKM.

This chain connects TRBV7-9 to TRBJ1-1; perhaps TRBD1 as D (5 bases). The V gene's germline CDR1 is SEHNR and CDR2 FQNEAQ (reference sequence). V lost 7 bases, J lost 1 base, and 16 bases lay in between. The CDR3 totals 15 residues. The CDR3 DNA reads TGTGCCAGCAACGATAGGTCCCAGGGGAACACTGAAGCTTTCTTT. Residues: CASNDRSQGNTEAFF.

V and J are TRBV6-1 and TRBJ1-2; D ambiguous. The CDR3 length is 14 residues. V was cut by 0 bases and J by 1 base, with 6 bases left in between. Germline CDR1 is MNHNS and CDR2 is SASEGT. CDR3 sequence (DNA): TGTGCCAGCAGTGAAGCGCGGCGTAACTATGGCTACACCTTC. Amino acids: CASSEARRNYGYTF.

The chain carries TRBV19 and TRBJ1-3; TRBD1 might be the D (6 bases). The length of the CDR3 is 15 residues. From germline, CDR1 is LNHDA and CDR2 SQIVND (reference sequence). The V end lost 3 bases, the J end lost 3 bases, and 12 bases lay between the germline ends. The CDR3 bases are TGTGCCAGTAGTATCCTTGGGGGCGGTGGAAACACCATATATTTT. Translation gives CASSILGGGGNTIYF. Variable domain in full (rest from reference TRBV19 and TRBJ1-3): DGGITQSPKYLFRKEGQNVTLSCEQNLNHDAMYWYRQDPGQGLRLIYYSQIVNDFQKGDIAEGYSVSREKKESFPLTVTSAQKNPTAFYLCASSILGGGGNTIYFGEGSWLTVV.

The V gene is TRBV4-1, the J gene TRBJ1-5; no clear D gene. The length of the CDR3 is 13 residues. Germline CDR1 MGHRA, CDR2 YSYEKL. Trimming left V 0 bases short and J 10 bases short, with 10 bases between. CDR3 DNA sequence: TGCGCCAGCAGCCAAGATTTATCCTCTCCCCAGCATTTT. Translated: CASSQDLSSPQHF.

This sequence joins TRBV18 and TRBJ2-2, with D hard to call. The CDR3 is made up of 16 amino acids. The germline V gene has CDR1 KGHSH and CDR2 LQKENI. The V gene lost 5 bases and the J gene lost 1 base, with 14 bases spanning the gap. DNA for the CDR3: TGTGCCAGCTCAACAGACCGGATACTGAACACCGGGGAGCTGTTTTTT. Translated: CASSTDRILNTGELFF. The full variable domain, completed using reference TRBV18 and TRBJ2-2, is NAGVMQNPRHLVRRRGQEARLRCSPMKGHSHVYWYRQLPEEGLKFMVYLQKENIIDESGMPKERFSAEFPKEGPSILRIQQVVRGDSAAYFCASSTDRILNTGELFFGEGSRLTVL.

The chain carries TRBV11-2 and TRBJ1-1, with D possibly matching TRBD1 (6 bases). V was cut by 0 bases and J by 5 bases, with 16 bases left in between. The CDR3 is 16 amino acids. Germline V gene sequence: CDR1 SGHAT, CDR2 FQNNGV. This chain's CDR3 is CASSLERPSRGTEAFF. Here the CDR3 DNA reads TGTGCCAGCAGCTTAGAACGTCCTTCAAGGGGGACTGAAGCTTTCTTT.

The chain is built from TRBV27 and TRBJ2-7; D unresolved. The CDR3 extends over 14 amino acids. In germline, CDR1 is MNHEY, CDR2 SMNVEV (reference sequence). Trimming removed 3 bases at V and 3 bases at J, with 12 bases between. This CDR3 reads CASSFAQTRYEQYV. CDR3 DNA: TGTGCCAGCAGTTTCGCGCAGACTCGCTACGAGCAGTACGTC.

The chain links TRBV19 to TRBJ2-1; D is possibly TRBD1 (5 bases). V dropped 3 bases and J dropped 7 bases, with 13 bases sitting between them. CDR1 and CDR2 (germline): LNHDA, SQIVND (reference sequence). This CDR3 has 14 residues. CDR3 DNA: TGTGCCAGTAGTATTGGGGCCTCAGGGAATGAGCAGTTCTTC. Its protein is CASSIGASGNEQFF.

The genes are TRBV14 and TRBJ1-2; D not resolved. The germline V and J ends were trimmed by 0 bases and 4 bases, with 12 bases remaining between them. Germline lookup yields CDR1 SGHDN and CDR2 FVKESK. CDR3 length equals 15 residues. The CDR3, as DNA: TGTGCCAGCAGCCAAGATTCCCGCCGGGGCTATGGCTACACCTTC. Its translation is CASSQDSRRGYGYTF. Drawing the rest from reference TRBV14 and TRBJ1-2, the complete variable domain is EAGVTQFPSHSVIEKGQTVTLRCDPISGHDNLYWYRRVMGKEIKFLLHFVKESKQDESGMPNNRFLAERTGGTYSTLKVQPAELEDSGVYFCASSQDSRRGYGYTFGSGTRLTVV.

CDR3 loop: CASSFGGKGGSYNEQFF. CDR3 sequence (DNA): TGTGCCAGCAGCTTTGGAGGGAAAGGCGGCTCCTACAATGAGCAGTTCTTC. The rearrangement uses TRBV5-4 and TRBJ2-1, with D possibly matching TRBD2 (6 bases). Trimming removed 2 bases at V and 0 bases at J, with 15 bases between. Germline assignment: CDR1 SGHNT and CDR2 YYREEE (reference sequence). CDR3 length: 17 amino acids.

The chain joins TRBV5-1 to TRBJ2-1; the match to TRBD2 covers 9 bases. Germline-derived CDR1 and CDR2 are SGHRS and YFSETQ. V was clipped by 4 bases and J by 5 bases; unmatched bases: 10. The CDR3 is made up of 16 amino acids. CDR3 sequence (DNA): TGCGCCAGCAGCCTATCCTTGGCGGGAGGGGACAATGAGCAGTTCTTC. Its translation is CASSLSLAGGDNEQFF.

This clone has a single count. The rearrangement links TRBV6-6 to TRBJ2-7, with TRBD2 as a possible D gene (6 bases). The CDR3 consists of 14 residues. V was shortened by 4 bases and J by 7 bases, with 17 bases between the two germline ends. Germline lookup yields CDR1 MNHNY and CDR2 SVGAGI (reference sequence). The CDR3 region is CASSSIIGGGEQYV. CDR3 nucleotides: TGTGCCAGCAGTTCCATAATCGGGGGAGGAGAGCAGTACGTC.

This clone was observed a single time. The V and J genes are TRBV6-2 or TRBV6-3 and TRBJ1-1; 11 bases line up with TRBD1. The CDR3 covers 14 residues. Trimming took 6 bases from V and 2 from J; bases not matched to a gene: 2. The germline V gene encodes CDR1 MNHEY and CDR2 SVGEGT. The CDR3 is CASSGQGANTEAFF. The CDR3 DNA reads TGTGCCAGCAGCGGACAGGGGGCTAACACTGAAGCTTTCTTT.

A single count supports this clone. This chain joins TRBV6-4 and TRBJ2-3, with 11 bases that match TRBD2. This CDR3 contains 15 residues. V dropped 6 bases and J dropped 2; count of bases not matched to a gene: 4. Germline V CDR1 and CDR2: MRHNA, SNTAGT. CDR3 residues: CASSLSGGVTDTQYF. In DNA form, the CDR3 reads TGTGCCAGCAGCCTTAGCGGGGGGGTCACAGATACGCAGTATTTT.

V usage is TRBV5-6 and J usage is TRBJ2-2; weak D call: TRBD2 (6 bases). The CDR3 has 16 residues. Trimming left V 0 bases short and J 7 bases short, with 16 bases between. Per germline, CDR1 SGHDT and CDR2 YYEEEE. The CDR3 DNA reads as TGTGCCAGCAGCTTGGGACTAGACTTGCGGGGCGGGGAGCTGTTTTTT. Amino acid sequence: CASSLGLDLRGGELFF.

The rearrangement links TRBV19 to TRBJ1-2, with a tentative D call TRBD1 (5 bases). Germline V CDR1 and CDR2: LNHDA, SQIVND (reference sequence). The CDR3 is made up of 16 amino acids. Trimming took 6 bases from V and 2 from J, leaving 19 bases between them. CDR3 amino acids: CASRAPGEPVNYGYTF. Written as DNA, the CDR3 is TGTGCCAGTAGGGCCCCGGGGGAGCCTGTCAACTATGGCTACACCTTC.

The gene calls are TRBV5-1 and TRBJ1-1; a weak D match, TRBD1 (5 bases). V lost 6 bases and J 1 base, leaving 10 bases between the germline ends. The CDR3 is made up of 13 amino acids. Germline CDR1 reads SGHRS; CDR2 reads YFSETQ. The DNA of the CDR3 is TGCGCCAGCAAGCCGGGGGAGAACACTGAAGCTTTCTTT. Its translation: CASKPGENTEAFF.

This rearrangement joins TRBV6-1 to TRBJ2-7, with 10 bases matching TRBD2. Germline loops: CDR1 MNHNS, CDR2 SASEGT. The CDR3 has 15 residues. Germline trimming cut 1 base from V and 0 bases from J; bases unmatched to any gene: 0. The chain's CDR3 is CASSEGTSGSYEQYF. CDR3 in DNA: TGTGCCAGCAGTGAAGGGACTAGCGGCTCCTACGAGCAGTACTTC.

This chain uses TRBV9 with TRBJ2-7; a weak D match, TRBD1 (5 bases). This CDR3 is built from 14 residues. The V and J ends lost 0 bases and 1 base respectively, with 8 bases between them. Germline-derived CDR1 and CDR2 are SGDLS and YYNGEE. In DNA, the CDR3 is TGTGCCAGCAGCGTAGAACCAGGGTCCTACGAGCAGTACTTC. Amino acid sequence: CASSVEPGSYEQYF. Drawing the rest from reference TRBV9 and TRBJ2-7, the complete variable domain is DSGVTQTPKHLITATGQRVTLRCSPRSGDLSVYWYQQSLDQGLQFLIQYYNGEERAKGNILERFSAQQFPDLHSELNLSSLELGDSALYFCASSVEPGSYEQYFGPGTRLTVT.

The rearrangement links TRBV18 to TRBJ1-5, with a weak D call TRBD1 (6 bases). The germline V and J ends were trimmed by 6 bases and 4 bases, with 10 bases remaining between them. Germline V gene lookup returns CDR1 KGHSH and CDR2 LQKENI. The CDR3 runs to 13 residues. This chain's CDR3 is CASSLGQNQPQHF. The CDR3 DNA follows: TGTGCCAGCTCCCTCGGACAGAATCAGCCCCAGCATTTT.

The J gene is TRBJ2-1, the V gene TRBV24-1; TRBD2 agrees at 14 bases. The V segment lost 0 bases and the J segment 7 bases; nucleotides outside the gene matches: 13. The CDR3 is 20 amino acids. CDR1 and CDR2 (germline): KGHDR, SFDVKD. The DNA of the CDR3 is TGTGCCACCAGTGATTTGAGGACTAGCGGGAGGCGAGGGGGAATAAATGAGCAGTTCTTC. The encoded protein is CATSDLRTSGRRGGINEQFF.

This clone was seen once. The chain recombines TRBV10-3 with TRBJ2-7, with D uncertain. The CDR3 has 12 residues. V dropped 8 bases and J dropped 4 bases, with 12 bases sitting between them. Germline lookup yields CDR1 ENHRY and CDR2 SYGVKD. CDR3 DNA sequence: TGTGCCATCGCGGCAGATATTTACGAGCAGTACTTC. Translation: CAIAADIYEQYF.

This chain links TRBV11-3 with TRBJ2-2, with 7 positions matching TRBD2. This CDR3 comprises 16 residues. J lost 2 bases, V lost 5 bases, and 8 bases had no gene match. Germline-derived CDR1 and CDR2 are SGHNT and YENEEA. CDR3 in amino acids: CASSLNSGSNTGELFF. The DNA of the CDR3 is TGTGCCAGCAGCCTCAATAGCGGGTCTAACACCGGGGAGCTGTTTTTT.